Each of the 24 T cell receptor beta chains below was sequenced from the same sample in a study of human CD8 memory T cell subsets. Sequencing libraries of TCR beta were made by UMI-labeled 5' RACE. TCRdb reprocessed the 5' RACE reads; each CDR3 protein has one entry and no DNA is given. Its listing shows some 6,300 distinct CDR3 sequences. The sample was CD8+ stem-like memory T cells (TSCM and TCM) sorted from PBMCs. The subset here: stem-like memory CD8 T cells (TSTEM), CCR7+ PD-1- TIGIT-. The receptors come from a human donor in good health.

This clonotype is medium-sized by frequency. The chain carries TRBV4-1 and TRBJ1-1. There are 15 residues in the CDR3. Germline V gene lookup returns CDR1 MGHRA and CDR2 YSYEKL. CDR3 in amino acids: CASSQDRAGNTEAFF.

According to its frequency, this clonotype is large. J is TRBJ2-1 and V is TRBV15; TCRdb lists TRBD1, though no DNA is available to test this call. Germline lookup yields CDR1 LNHNV and CDR2 YYDKDF (reference sequence). The CDR3 runs to 15 residues. This chain's CDR3 is CATRLGTSSYNEQFF.

V gene TRBV4-3 combines with J gene TRBJ2-1; TCRdb outputs TRBD1, but without DNA this stays unchecked. Per germline, CDR1 LGHNA and CDR2 YSLEER. The CDR3 is 14 residues long. The CDR3 is CASTPGEVSNEQFF.

The CDR3 spells CARTGIDGGELFF. V gene TRBV6-6 combines with J gene TRBJ2-2; the D call of TRBD1 rests on TCRdb alone, since no DNA is present to check it. The CDR3 sequence is 13 residues long. CDR1 is MNHNY, CDR2 SVGAGI, per germline (reference sequence).

The chain combines TRBV7-9 with TRBJ2-7; TCRdb's D call of TRBD1 is untestable without DNA. Germline V CDR1 and CDR2: SEHNR, FQNEAQ (reference sequence). The CDR3 runs 13 residues. The CDR3 is CASSLRGGAEQYF.

The V gene is TRBV20-1, the J gene TRBJ1-4. CDR1 and CDR2 (germline): DFQATT, SNEGSKA (reference sequence). The length of the CDR3 is 13 residues. CDR3 amino acids: CSHAGSSPEKLFF.

J is TRBJ2-3 and V is TRBV4-1. The CDR3 is 15 amino acids. Germline CDR1 is MGHRA and CDR2 is YSYEKL. CDR3 protein: CASSQEEIAADTQYF.

The V and J genes are TRBV7-9 and TRBJ2-1; TCRdb proposes TRBD1, but this gene call is untestable without DNA. CDR1 and CDR2 (germline): SEHNR, FQNEAQ (reference sequence). CDR3 length: 13 amino acids. This CDR3 reads CASSPLQGNEQFF. Based on the CDR3 plus reference TRBV7-9 and TRBJ2-1, the full variable domain is DTGVSQNPRHKITKRGQNVTFRCDPISEHNRLYWYRQTLGQGPEFLTYFQNEAQLEKSRLLSDRFSAERPKGSFSTLEIQRTEQGDSAMYLCASSPLQGNEQFFGPGTRLTVL.

The chain employs TRBV15 and TRBJ2-7. Germline V gives CDR1 LNHNV, CDR2 YYDKDF (reference sequence). The CDR3 consists of 13 residues. The CDR3 sequence: CATSPSRTSEQYF.

The rearrangement uses TRBV12-3 or TRBV12-4 and TRBJ2-1; TCRdb proposes TRBD2, but this gene call is untestable without DNA. The CDR3 is 14 amino acids. The CDR3 is CASSGAGSYNEQFF.

The CDR3 here is CASSLAGAGVTEAFF. The rearrangement uses TRBV7-2 and TRBJ1-1; TCRdb designates TRBD1, a call that cannot be tested without DNA. There are 15 residues in the CDR3. The germline V gene has CDR1 SGHTA and CDR2 FQGNSA.

The gene calls are TRBV3-1 and TRBJ1-5. In germline, CDR1 is LGHDT, CDR2 YNNKEL (reference sequence). This CDR3 has 15 amino acids. The CDR3 reads CASSQEVGANQPQHF.

V gene TRBV11-2 combines with J gene TRBJ1-1. Germline CDR1 and CDR2: SGHAT and FQNNGV. The CDR3 has 13 amino acids. CDR3 sequence: CASSFWERTEAFF.

This rearrangement joins TRBV5-5 to TRBJ2-1; the TRBD2 assignment by TCRdb is unverifiable without DNA. This CDR3 has 15 residues. The germline V gene has CDR1 SGHKS and CDR2 YYEKEE (reference sequence). CDR3: CASSPTSGGAGEQFF.

The chain uses TRBV4-3 and TRBJ1-3; TCRdb designates TRBD1, a call that cannot be tested without DNA. Germline V gene sequence: CDR1 LGHNA, CDR2 YSLEER. This CDR3 has 17 residues. The CDR3: CASSQATGGSLANTIYF.

This clonotype is deemed medium-sized by its frequency. CDR3 protein: CSAREGRNTEAFF. J is TRBJ1-1 and V is TRBV20-1. The germline V gene has CDR1 DFQATT and CDR2 SNEGSKA (reference sequence). The CDR3 is 13 amino acids.

The V and J genes are TRBV20-1 and TRBJ2-1; TCRdb selects TRBD1, and the lack of DNA leaves this call unchecked. The CDR3 is made up of 13 amino acids. The germline V gene encodes CDR1 DFQATT and CDR2 SNEGSKA (reference sequence). The CDR3 loop reads CSARQGSGNEQFF.

This CDR3 reads CASSQDRQNQPQHF. This chain connects TRBV4-1 to TRBJ1-5; lacking DNA, the TRBD1 call made by TCRdb goes unchecked. CDR1 MGHRA and CDR2 YSYEKL come from the germline V gene. The CDR3 is 14 amino acids.

The V gene is TRBV6-2 or TRBV6-3, the J gene TRBJ2-7. The CDR3 runs to 12 residues. CDR1 MNHEY and CDR2 SVGEGT come from the germline V gene. The CDR3 is CASSDVAYEQYF.

This clonotype is labeled medium-sized based on frequency. The J gene is TRBJ2-7, the V gene TRBV7-9. The CDR3 spans 14 residues. Germline CDR1 is SEHNR and CDR2 is FQNEAQ (reference sequence). CDR3 region: CASSFPGLSYEQYF.

This clonotype is identified as medium-sized from frequency. The chain joins TRBV6-2 or TRBV6-3 to TRBJ2-7. The CDR3 length is 15 residues. Germline-derived CDR1 and CDR2 are MNHEY and SVGEGT. The CDR3 sequence: CASSYSGSSSYEQYF.

Frequency places this clonotype as medium-sized. CDR3 sequence: CASSLSGELAKNIQYF. The rearrangement links TRBV28 to TRBJ2-4; there is no DNA to check the TCRdb D call of TRBD1. Germline V gene data show CDR1 as MDHEN and CDR2 as SYDVKM. CDR3 length equals 16 residues.

V is TRBV20-1 and J is TRBJ2-7; TCRdb returns TRBD2, unconfirmable since there is no DNA. Germline V gene sequence: CDR1 DFQATT, CDR2 SNEGSKA (reference sequence). The CDR3 totals 16 residues. The CDR3 loop is CSARVQETGPPYEQYF.

This clonotype is medium-sized by frequency. The rearrangement uses TRBV9 and TRBJ1-6. The CDR3 has 14 residues. From germline, CDR1 is SGDLS and CDR2 YYNGEE. The CDR3 spells CASSVGTVNSPLHF.